The 4 T cell receptor beta chains presented below share a single source sample, sequenced in a study of technical replicates of blood from several donors. Clones were read by immunoSEQ multiplex PCR, and TCRdb kept only the in-frame ones, dropping some. Of about 75,000 clones in the sample, approximately 96% were seen once. The specimen sequenced was T cells isolated from PBMCs. Receptors were obtained from a human donor in good health.

The V call is TRBV27, the J call TRBJ2-2; unclear D gene. V was cut by 4 bases and J by 1 base, with 4 bases left in between. The CDR3 loop spans 13 amino acids. Germline CDR1 is MNHEY and CDR2 is SMNVEV (reference sequence). CDR3 DNA sequence: TGTGCCAGCAGTTCCCGGAACACCGGGGAGCTGTTTTTT. Encoded protein: CASSSRNTGELFF.

The chain employs TRBV29-1 and TRBJ1-2; possible D gene TRBD1, 6 bases. Per the germline V gene, CDR1 is SQVTM and CDR2 is ANQGSEA. The CDR3 sequence is 12 residues long. The germline V and J ends were trimmed by 6 bases and 2 bases, with 10 bases remaining between them. CDR3 nucleotides: TGCAGCGTCGGAACAGGGAACTATGGCTACACCTTC. Protein: CSVGTGNYGYTF.

The chain links TRBV5-1 to TRBJ2-1; 8 nucleotides align to TRBD2. The CDR3 spans 15 residues. Trimming took 2 bases from V and 10 from J; bases not matched to a gene: 11. Germline assignment: CDR1 SGHRS and CDR2 YFSETQ. Written as DNA, the CDR3 is TGCGCCAGCAGCTTTGCGGGGGGCCTACTTGAGGAGCAGTTCTTC. Translated, it gives CASSFAGGLLEEQFF.

The V call is TRBV5-1, the J call TRBJ1-1; 8 bases are a match to TRBD1. The germline V gene encodes CDR1 SGHRS and CDR2 YFSETQ. There are 15 residues in the CDR3. Trimming cost V 5 bases and J 1 base; bases outside gene matches: 7. The CDR3 loop is CASRQGAHPNTEAFF. Written as DNA, the CDR3 is TGCGCCAGCAGGCAGGGGGCCCATCCGAACACTGAAGCTTTCTTT.